The source of this T cell receptor (beta chain) is a study of vaccination effects on CD4 cells after COVID-19. Findings of the study overall: Clones from infection and from vaccination both contracted markedly late after vaccination. Common cold coronaviruses were cross-recognized by only 1 of 255 vaccine-induced clones in healthy vaccinees.

In regard to this clone: Its cognate antigen is unknown.

Ahead of sequencing, the ViraFEST assay grew antigen-specific CD4+ T cells using viral peptide pools. A 10-day culture period preceded the isolation of CD4+ T cells. Every well got fewer than 2.5 million PBMC, which were grown with about 9.9 IU/ml IL-2 and around 10 ug/ml peptides. The authors exchanged half the medium for IL-2 medium on days 3 and 7. The assay was immunoSEQ multiplex PCR, and TCRdb's table has in-frame clones only and misses some. The sample comprises about 79,000 clones, 70% to 75% of which are singletons, and approximately 1.7% rests with the top ten. This clonotype was sampled from a human donor who received a COVID-19 vaccine. Source: CD4+ T cells from PBMCs cultured with HCoV-229E spike peptides, taken before COVID-19 vaccination.

This CDR3 is CASSPSSGDNSPLHF. In nucleotides, the CDR3 is TGTGCCAGCTCACCATCCTCAGGGGATAATTCACCCCTCCACTTT. V gene TRBV18 combines with J gene TRBJ1-6; tentative D call: TRBD1 (6 bases). The V end lost 2 bases, the J end lost 5 bases, and 10 bases lay between the germline ends. This CDR3 region has 15 residues. The germline gives CDR1 KGHSH, CDR2 LQKENI.